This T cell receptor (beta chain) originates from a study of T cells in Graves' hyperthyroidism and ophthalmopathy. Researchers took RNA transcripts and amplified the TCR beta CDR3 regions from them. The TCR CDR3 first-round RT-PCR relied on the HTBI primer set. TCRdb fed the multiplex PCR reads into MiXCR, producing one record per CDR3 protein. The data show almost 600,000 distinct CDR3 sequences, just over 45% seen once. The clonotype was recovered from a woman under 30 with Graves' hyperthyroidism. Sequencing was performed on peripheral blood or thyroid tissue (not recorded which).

The CDR3 here is CSAGKREGNEHF. For the CDR3, the DNA is TGCAGTGCCGGAAAGCGGGAGGGCAACGAGCATTTT. This chain links TRBV20-1 with TRBJ1-5; D ambiguous. V gave up 6 bases and J gave up 14 bases, with 20 bases separating them. Looked up from germline, CDR1 is DFQATT and CDR2 is SNEGSKA (reference sequence). The CDR3 runs 12 residues.